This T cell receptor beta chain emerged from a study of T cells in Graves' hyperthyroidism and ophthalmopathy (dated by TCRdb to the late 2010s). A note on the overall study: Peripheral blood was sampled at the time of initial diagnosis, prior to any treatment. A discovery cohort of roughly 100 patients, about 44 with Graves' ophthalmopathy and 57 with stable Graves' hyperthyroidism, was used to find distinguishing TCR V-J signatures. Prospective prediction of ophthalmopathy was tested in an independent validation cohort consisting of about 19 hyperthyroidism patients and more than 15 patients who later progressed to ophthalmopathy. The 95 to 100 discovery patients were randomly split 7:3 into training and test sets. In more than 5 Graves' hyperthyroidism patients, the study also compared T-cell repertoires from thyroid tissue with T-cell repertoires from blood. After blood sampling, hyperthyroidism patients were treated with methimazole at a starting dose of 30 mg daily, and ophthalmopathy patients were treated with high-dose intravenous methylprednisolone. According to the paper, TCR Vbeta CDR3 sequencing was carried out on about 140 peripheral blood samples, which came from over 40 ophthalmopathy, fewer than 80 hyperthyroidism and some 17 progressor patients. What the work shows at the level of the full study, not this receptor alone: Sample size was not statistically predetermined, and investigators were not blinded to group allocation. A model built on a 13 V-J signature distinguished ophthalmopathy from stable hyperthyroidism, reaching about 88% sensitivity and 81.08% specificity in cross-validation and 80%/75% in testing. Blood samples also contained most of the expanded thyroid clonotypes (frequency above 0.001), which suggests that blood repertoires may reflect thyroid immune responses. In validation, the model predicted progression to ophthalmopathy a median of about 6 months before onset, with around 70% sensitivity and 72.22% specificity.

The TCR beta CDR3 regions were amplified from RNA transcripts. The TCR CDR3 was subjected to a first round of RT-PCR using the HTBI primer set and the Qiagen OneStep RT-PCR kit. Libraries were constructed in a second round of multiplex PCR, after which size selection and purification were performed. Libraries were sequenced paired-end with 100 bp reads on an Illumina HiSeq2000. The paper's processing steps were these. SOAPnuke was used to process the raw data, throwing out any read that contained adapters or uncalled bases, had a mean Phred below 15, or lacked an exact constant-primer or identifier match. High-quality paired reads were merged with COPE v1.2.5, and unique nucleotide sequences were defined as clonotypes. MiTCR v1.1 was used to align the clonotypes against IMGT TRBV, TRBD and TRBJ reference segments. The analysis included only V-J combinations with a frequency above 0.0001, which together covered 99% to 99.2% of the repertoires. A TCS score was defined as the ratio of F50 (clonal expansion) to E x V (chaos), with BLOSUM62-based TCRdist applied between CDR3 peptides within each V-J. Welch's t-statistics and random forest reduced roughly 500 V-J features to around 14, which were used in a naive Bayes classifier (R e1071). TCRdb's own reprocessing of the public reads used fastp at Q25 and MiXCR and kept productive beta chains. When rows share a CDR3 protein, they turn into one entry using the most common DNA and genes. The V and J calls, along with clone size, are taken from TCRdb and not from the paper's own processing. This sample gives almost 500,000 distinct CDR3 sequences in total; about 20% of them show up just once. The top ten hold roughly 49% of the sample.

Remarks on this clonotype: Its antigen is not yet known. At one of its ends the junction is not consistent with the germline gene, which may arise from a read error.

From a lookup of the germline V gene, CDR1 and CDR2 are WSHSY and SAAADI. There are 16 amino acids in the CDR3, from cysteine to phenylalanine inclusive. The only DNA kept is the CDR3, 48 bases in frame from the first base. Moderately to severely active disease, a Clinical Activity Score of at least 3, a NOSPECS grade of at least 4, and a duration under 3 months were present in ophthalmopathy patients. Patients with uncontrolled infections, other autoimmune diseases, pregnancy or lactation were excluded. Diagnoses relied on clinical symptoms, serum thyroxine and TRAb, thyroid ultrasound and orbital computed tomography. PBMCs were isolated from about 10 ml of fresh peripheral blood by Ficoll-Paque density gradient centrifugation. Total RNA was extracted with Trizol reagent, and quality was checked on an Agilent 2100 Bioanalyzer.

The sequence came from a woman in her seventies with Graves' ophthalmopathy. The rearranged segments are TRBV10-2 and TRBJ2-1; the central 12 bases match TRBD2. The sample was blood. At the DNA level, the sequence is TGCGTCAGCAGTGAGATCCCTAGCGGGAGGGCCTATGAGCAGTTCTTC. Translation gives CVSSEIPSGRAYEQFF.